This T cell receptor beta chain was identified in a study of technical replicates of blood from a handful of donors. Profiled with immunoSEQ multiplex PCR; TCRdb holds only in-frame clones, not every one. The table shows about 88,000 clones, with approximately 95% occurring only once. Germline CDR1 is LNHDA and CDR2 is SQIVND (reference sequence). The CDR3 has 13 amino acids. With 7 bases removed from V and 1 base from J, the gap between germline ends came to 8 bases. The sequenced sample was T cells isolated from PBMCs. The gene calls are TRBV19 and TRBJ2-1; D possibly corresponds to TRBD2 (5 bases). This clonotype was sampled from a human donor in good health. The CDR3 protein is CASNRESYNEQFF. The CDR3 nucleotides read TGTGCCAGTAATAGGGAGTCCTACAATGAGCAGTTCTTC.